This is a list of T cell receptor beta chains from one sample in a study of CD8 T cells in ankylosing spondylitis. MiXCR, applied by TCRdb to the 5' RACE reads, yields one record per CDR3 protein. The repertoire consists of about 390,000 distinct CDR3 sequences, with about 22% occurring once and the leading ten covering about 16%. Sequencing was done on a sample of blood, either unsorted or a sorted T cell fraction (not recorded which). The origin of the receptors is a male donor with ankylosing spondylitis. Both conserved end residues are part of each CDR3. The D gene is left open where the match is weak. The size entry is marked missing in some rows and otherwise reads once, few, many or a size class.

J	V	D	size	CDR3	DNA
TRBJ2-7	TRBV20-1	NA	NA	CSASTDYEQYF	TGCAGTGCTAGTACAGACTACGAGCAGTACTTC
TRBJ2-2	TRBV2	TRBD2	few	CASSSFLAGEVDTGELFF	TGTGCCAGCAGCTCCTTCCTAGCGGGAGAGGTTGACACCGGGGAGCTGTTTTTT
TRBJ2-7	TRBV11-1	TRBD2	NA	CASSWGTSGNEQYF	TGTGCCAGCAGCTGGGGGACTAGCGGGAACGAGCAGTACTTC
TRBJ2-7	TRBV12-3/TRBV12-4	NA	NA	CASRLGPRGEQYF	TGTGCCAGCAGACTGGGACCGCGGGGCGAGCAGTACTTC
TRBJ1-1	TRBV12-3/TRBV12-4	NA	NA	CASSTRGAFF	TGTGCCAGCAGTACTCGGGGGGCTTTCTTT
TRBJ2-5	TRBV4-2	NA	few	CASSQVARETQYF	TGTGCCAGCAGCCAAGTTGCGAGAGAGACCCAGTACTTC
TRBJ2-2	TRBV20-1	TRBD2	few	CSARDPGLAGPTGELFF	TGCAGTGCTAGGGACCCGGGACTAGCGGGACCTACCGGGGAGCTGTTTTTT
TRBJ1-1	TRBV29-1	NA	many	CSVEGPGGRLEAFF	TGCAGCGTTGAAGGACCGGGAGGGCGCCTTGAAGCTTTCTTT
TRBJ1-4	TRBV9	TRBD1	few	CASSLRDRGHEKLFF	TGTGCCAGCAGCCTCAGGGACAGGGGGCATGAAAAACTGTTTTTT
TRBJ2-7	TRBV5-1	TRBD1	few	CASSTHRDRSSYEQYF	TGCGCCAGCAGCACCCATCGGGACAGAAGCTCCTACGAGCAGTACTTC
TRBJ1-2	TRBV12-3/TRBV12-4	NA	NA	CASSPLAGGYGYTF	TGTGCCAGCTCCCCCCTGGCCGGGGGCTATGGCTACACCTTC
TRBJ2-4	TRBV18	NA	few	CASSQLPGDLAKNIQYF	TGTGCCAGCTCACAACTCCCAGGGGATTTGGCCAAAAACATTCAGTACTTC
TRBJ2-4	TRBV5-1	NA	NA	CASSLSGNTKNIQYF	TGCGCCAGCAGCTTGAGTGGGAATACCAAAAACATTCAGTACTTC
TRBJ1-2	TRBV20-1	NA	NA	CSATRTSSGYGYTF	TGCAGTGCCACTAGGACTTCCTCGGGCTATGGCTACACCTTC
TRBJ2-7	TRBV12-3/TRBV12-4	NA	NA	CASSADSSNGHEQYF	TGTGCCAGCAGTGCCGATAGCAGTAACGGCCACGAGCAGTACTTC
TRBJ1-1	TRBV27	NA	once	CASSPNRARATEAFF	TGTGCCAGCAGTCCCAACAGGGCGCGTGCCACTGAAGCTTTCTTT
TRBJ2-1	TRBV15	NA	NA	CATSRDGTNEQFF	TGTGCCACCAGCAGAGATGGTACGAATGAGCAGTTCTTC
TRBJ2-1	TRBV6-1	TRBD1	few	CASGRNRDRVNEQFF	TGTGCCAGCGGCCGGAACCGGGACAGGGTTAATGAGCAGTTCTTC
TRBJ2-1	TRBV20-1	TRBD2	few	CSARAGTSRTNEQFF	TGCAGTGCTAGAGCTGGGACTAGCCGTACCAATGAGCAGTTCTTC
TRBJ2-3	TRBV3-1	NA	NA	CASSRKREAGPRGTDTQYF	TGTGCCAGCAGCCGGAAGAGAGAGGCTGGCCCCCGGGGCACAGATACGCAGTATTTT
TRBJ2-2	TRBV5-1	TRBD1	NA	CASSFGQGSGELFF	TGCGCCAGCAGCTTCGGACAGGGCTCCGGGGAGCTGTTTTTT
TRBJ1-1	TRBV29-1	NA	many	CSLRVGFPNTEAFF	TGCAGCCTCCGGGTCGGCTTTCCGAACACTGAAGCTTTCTTT
TRBJ1-5	TRBV4-2	TRBD1	NA	CASSQESAGGLPQHF	TGTGCCAGCAGCCAAGAGTCGGCAGGGGGCTTGCCCCAGCATTTT
TRBJ1-2	TRBV5-1	NA	few	CASSGGTGKGISGYTF	TGCGCCAGCAGCGGAGGAACAGGCAAGGGGATCTCTGGCTACACCTTC
TRBJ1-1	TRBV12-3/TRBV12-4	NA	many	CASSSRSRDTEAFF	TGTGCCAGCAGCTCCCGATCTCGTGACACTGAAGCTTTCTTT
TRBJ2-1	TRBV3-1	NA	few	CASSQSPRPTYEQFF	TGTGCCAGCAGCCAAAGCCCACGACCTACATATGAGCAGTTCTTC
TRBJ2-3	TRBV28	TRBD2	NA	CASSTLAVLGTDTQYF	TGTGCCAGCAGTACGCTAGCGGTGCTTGGGACAGATACGCAGTATTTT
TRBJ2-3	TRBV20-1	NA	NA	CSARVSAGTDTQYF	TGCAGTGCTAGAGTCTCGGCCGGCACAGATACGCAGTATTTT
TRBJ2-3	TRBV20-1	TRBD2	NA	CSASTGLDVSDTQYF	TGCAGTGCTAGCACGGGACTAGATGTTTCCGATACGCAGTATTTT
TRBJ2-7	TRBV9	TRBD1	few	CASSEGPGTEYEQYF	TGTGCCAGCAGCGAGGGACCCGGGACAGAGTACGAGCAGTACTTC
TRBJ1-3	TRBV20-1	NA	few	CSARVTSGNTIYF	TGCAGTGCTAGAGTGACATCTGGAAACACCATATATTTT
TRBJ1-3	TRBV2	NA	few	CASRRGSPISSGNTIYF	TGTGCCAGCAGACGCGGCTCTCCCATTAGCTCTGGAAACACCATATATTTT
TRBJ2-3	TRBV7-2	TRBD2	NA	CASSLRGRPTDTQYF	TGTGCCAGCAGCTTACGCGGGAGGCCCACAGATACGCAGTATTTT
TRBJ1-2	TRBV4-3	NA	few	CASSQDFGDYGYTF	TGCGCCAGCAGCCAAGATTTTGGCGACTATGGCTACACCTTC
TRBJ2-7	TRBV12-3/TRBV12-4	NA	NA	CASSLFGYEQYF	TGTGCCAGCAGTTTATTTGGCTACGAGCAGTACTTC
TRBJ2-7	TRBV28	TRBD2	few	CASSLAPAGLKDEQYF	TGTGCCAGCAGTTTAGCCCCAGCGGGGCTAAAAGACGAGCAGTACTTC
TRBJ2-1	TRBV20-1	NA	NA	CSASVNTYNEQFF	TGCAGTGCTAGTGTGAACACCTACAATGAGCAGTTCTTC
TRBJ2-1	TRBV20-1	TRBD2	NA	CSARDSGLVYNEQFF	TGCAGTGCTAGAGATTCGGGACTAGTTTACAATGAGCAGTTCTTC
TRBJ2-5	TRBV5-1	TRBD2	many	CASSPRLAGEETQYF	TGCGCCAGCAGCCCCAGACTAGCGGGAGAAGAGACCCAGTACTTC
TRBJ1-4	TRBV25-1	TRBD1	NA	CASSDLDRANNEKLFF	TGTGCCAGCAGTGACCTCGACAGGGCCAATAATGAAAAACTGTTTTTT
TRBJ2-7	TRBV20-1	NA	NA	CSAWSEPSSYEQYF	TGCAGTGCTTGGAGCGAGCCAAGCTCCTACGAGCAGTACTTC
TRBJ2-3	TRBV7-9	NA	NA	CASSPSSQGRTDTQYF	TGTGCCAGCAGTCCCTCCAGCCAGGGCCGCACAGATACGCAGTATTTT
TRBJ2-3	TRBV28	NA	NA	CATLGVPTDTQYF	TGTGCCACCCTTGGGGTCCCAACAGATACGCAGTATTTT
TRBJ2-1	TRBV4-1	NA	NA	CASSQGSGKTAYNEQFF	TGCGCCAGCAGCCAGGGGTCCGGGAAGACCGCCTACAATGAGCAGTTCTTC
TRBJ2-7	TRBV20-1	NA	few	CSVDTGTKVSYEQYF	TGCAGTGTGGACACCGGGACAAAGGTATCCTACGAGCAGTACTTC
TRBJ2-7	TRBV5-1	TRBD2	NA	CASSKSGSGEQYF	TGCGCCAGCAGCAAAAGCGGGAGCGGTGAGCAGTACTTC
TRBJ1-1	TRBV27	NA	NA	CASSLNRGDEAFF	TGTGCCAGCAGTTTAAATAGGGGCGATGAAGCTTTCTTT
TRBJ2-3	TRBV5-1	TRBD2	few	CASSLGTSGRYTQYF	TGCGCCAGCAGCTTGGGTACTAGCGGGAGATACACGCAGTATTTT
TRBJ2-7	TRBV20-1	TRBD1	NA	CSARPGTGWSEQYF	TGCAGTGCTAGACCCGGGACAGGTTGGTCCGAGCAGTACTTC
TRBJ1-3	TRBV4-1	TRBD1	few	CASSQERGQRSSGNTIYF	TGCGCCAGCAGCCAAGAGAGGGGGCAGAGGAGCTCTGGAAACACCATATATTTT
TRBJ2-3	TRBV10-3	TRBD2	few	CAISGRLAGGLTDTQYF	TGTGCCATCAGTGGACGACTAGCGGGAGGTCTCACAGATACGCAGTATTTT
TRBJ2-2	TRBV7-8	TRBD1	NA	CASSLAIRTGFTGELFF	TGTGCCAGCAGCTTAGCAATAAGGACAGGGTTCACCGGGGAGCTGTTTTTT
TRBJ2-7	TRBV5-1	NA	few	CASSLGPTGSSYEQYF	TGCGCCAGCAGCTTGGGGCCGACGGGGAGCTCCTACGAGCAGTACTTC
TRBJ2-1	TRBV9	TRBD1	few	CASSVASGQGVGTYNEQFF	TGTGCCAGCAGCGTAGCAAGCGGACAGGGGGTGGGGACCTACAATGAGCAGTTCTTC
TRBJ1-1	TRBV6-2/TRBV6-3	NA	once	CASSYSPDREAFF	TGTGCCAGCAGTTACTCCCCCGACAGGGAAGCTTTCTTT
TRBJ2-3	TRBV5-5	NA	few	CASSLDPSGHGDTQYF	TGTGCCAGCAGCTTGGACCCCAGCGGACACGGGGATACGCAGTATTTT
TRBJ1-5	TRBV6-2/TRBV6-3	NA	many	CASSGQSNQPQHF	TGTGCCAGCAGTGGACAGAGCAATCAGCCCCAGCATTTT
TRBJ2-3	TRBV29-1	TRBD1	few	CSVGDREARTDTQYF	TGCAGCGTTGGTGACAGGGAAGCTCGTACAGATACGCAGTATTTT